The entry that follows covers one T cell receptor beta chain sequence. This clone was detected only a few times. No cognate antigen has been identified for it. Per-nucleotide qualities are absent, and no much larger clonotype sits a single base away. These data originate in a study of beta chain features in type 1 diabetes (dated by TCRdb to between 2018 and 2020). Some background on the complete study: Patients and healthy donors did not differ in mean age, gender distribution, total cell number or subset yield. A total of roughly 99,000,000 sorted cells were examined across all samples, and the number of cells per subset was strongly correlated with RNA yield. The study compared TCRB repertoires of sorted circulating CD4+ T cell subsets between recently diagnosed type 1 diabetes patients and matched healthy donors. Regulatory and stem cell-like memory subsets were obtained from only 8 patients and roughly eight healthy donors, while naive and central memory subsets were obtained from all 30 or so donors. General conclusions and limits of the study: Naive, central memory and regulatory TCRB repertoires appeared more similar among patients than among healthy donors. HLA sub-analyses involved small numbers of individuals, so any influence of HLA type on TCRB rearrangement remained unresolved. In all four CD4+ subsets, TCRB CDR3 length was moderately but significantly shorter in type 1 diabetes patients. At VDJ recombination sites, type 1 diabetes patients had fewer insertions and more deleted nucleotides, which implies abnormalities in thymic rearrangement. Because cDNA rather than genomic DNA was sequenced, highly expressing activated cells could have been over-represented, although no difference in activation and CD3 levels was found between groups. PCR may preferentially amplify shorter templates, but because patient and control samples were amplified and corrected together, any resulting skew would affect both groups equally.

V is pruned by 1 base and J by 2 bases, leaving 7 bases of the junction without a gene match. The CDR3 holds 16 amino acids from the cysteine to the phenylalanine. Only the CDR3 DNA is retained, 48 bases long and in frame from the first base. Via the germline V gene, CDR1 is SGHRS and CDR2 YFSETQ. The entire isolated RNA was reverse transcribed using the High Capacity cDNA Reverse Transcription Kit, and thus expressed TCRB transcripts were sequenced. Deep immunoSEQ sequencing was performed on naive, central memory and regulatory T cell samples, with an average of around 3.5 million total reads per sample. Sorted cells were lysed in RLT buffer, and RNA was extracted using DNase-treated RNeasy Micro or Mini kits according to cell number. To prevent cross-contamination, each cell subset was processed individually, whereas patient and healthy donor samples were processed jointly. The immunoSEQ multiplex PCR was used to amplify TCRB sequences from cDNA, generating 87-bp fragments that spanned the CDR3 region. Sequencing of the amplicons was performed on the Illumina HiSeq platform. In the original analysis: PCR bias was corrected computationally using synthetic template baselines, and reads within Hamming distance 2 were collapsed, with unmergeable singletons discarded. Reads were aligned to IMGT to assign V, D and J genes, CDR3 length, and insertions or deletions at six rearrangement sites. Clonotype counts were normalized to sorted cell number within each subset before computing true diversity and Gini coefficients with the tcR R package. The overlap coefficient, calculated on TCRB nucleotide sequences, was used to measure repertoire sharing. Out-of-frame TCRB sequences from naive cells were analyzed as a proxy for the pre-selection repertoire. Held by TCRdb, this immuneACCESS table contains in-frame sequences only and omits some clones. Under half of the omission traces to an unresolved V gene where checked; the cause of the rest is unknown. V, J and clone size derive from that table, while D and trimming were established from the DNA sequence. The sample table lists approximately 250,000 clones, about 14% of them with a count of one. Clones ranked in the top ten supply more than 0.02% of the sample.

A single peripheral blood draw of approximately 110 mL on average was collected from each donor into heparinised tubes. A BD FACSAria II and a panel including CD45RO, CCR7, CD25, CD127, CD95 and CD27 were used to sort naive, central memory, regulatory and stem cell-like memory CD4+ T cells. A purity above 95% was achieved for all sorted populations. Right away, PBMCs were isolated by Lymphoprep density gradient centrifugation and were stained directly, with no culture step. To minimize batch effects, samples were stained and sorted in pairs, one healthy donor with one patient per experiment. This clonotype was sampled from a woman in her thirties or forties in good health. Material for sequencing was naive CD4+ T cells from blood. Interpreted using the paper, the cell subset or site label stands for: true naive CD4+ T cells. The chain uses TRBV5-1 and TRBJ2-3; TRBD2 lines up with 7 middle nucleotides. The sequenced DNA: TGCGCCAGCAGCTTGTTGAGCGGGGTTAACACAGATACGCAGTATTTT. Translated, it reads CASSLLSGVNTDTQYF.